The rows below give T cell receptor beta chains drawn from one sample of a study of PD-L1 blockade in urothelial cancer. Sequencing used immunoSEQ multiplex PCR; TCRdb keeps in-frame clones, though not all of them. The data show 66,000 or so clones, about 88% seen once. This specimen consisted of PBMCs, obtained around atezolizumab (anti-PD-L1) treatment. Source of these receptors: a man in his 60s with urothelial cancer. CDR3s include the opening cysteine and the closing phenylalanine or tryptophan. D genes are given only for firm matches. Expanded clones are given a class, and other clones once, few, many or no size at all.

CDR3nt	CDR3aa	v_gene	j_gene	abundance	d_gene
TGTGCCAGCAGTCAGGGGACATTAGCGGGAAACACCATATATTTT	CASSQGTLAGNTIYF	TRBV27	TRBJ1-3	.	.
TGTGCCAGCAGCCGCAGGGGGCTTTATAACTATGGCTACACCTTC	CASSRRGLYNYGYTF	TRBV5-8	TRBJ1-2	.	TRBD1
TGCGCCAGCAGCCATGCCTTGGCAGGCGGAAACACCATATATTTT	CASSHALAGGNTIYF	TRBV4-1	TRBJ1-3	once	.
TGTGCCAGCTCAAAAGGACAGGGGCGGACCTACGAGCAGTACTTC	CASSKGQGRTYEQYF	TRBV18	TRBJ2-7	.	TRBD1
TGTGCCAGCAAATTGACTAGCGGCTACAATGAGCAGTTCTTC	CASKLTSGYNEQFF	TRBV4-2	TRBJ2-1	medium-sized	TRBD2
TGCGCCAGCAGTGTCCTGAGCGGGAGTATCTACGAGCAGTACTTC	CASSVLSGSIYEQYF	TRBV10-2	TRBJ2-7	.	TRBD2
TGTGCCAGCAGTTCCAAACAGGGGGCGCCCTGGGAGACCCAGTACTTC	CASSSKQGAPWETQYF	TRBV6-6	TRBJ2-5	once	TRBD1
TGTGCCTCACTCGACAAGGCTAACTATGGCTACACCTTC	CASLDKANYGYTF	TRBV30	TRBJ1-2	.	.
TGCGCCAGCAGCCTGACTAGGAGCTCCTACAATGAGCAGTTCTTC	CASSLTRSSYNEQFF	TRBV5-1	TRBJ2-1	once	.
TGCGCCAGCAGCCTGACTATCTCCTACGAGCAGTACTTC	CASSLTISYEQYF	TRBV4-3	TRBJ2-7	.	.
TGTGCCAGCAGCGTAGAGGCTAGCGGGAACACCGGGGAGCTGTTTTTT	CASSVEASGNTGELFF	TRBV9	TRBJ2-2	once	TRBD2
TGTGCCAGCTCACGCGGACAGGGGGGTGCCTACGAGCAGTACTTC	CASSRGQGGAYEQYF	TRBV18	TRBJ2-7	once	TRBD1
TGTGCCAGCAGTTCGGTCAATTACTATGGCTACACCTTC	CASSSVNYYGYTF	TRBV27	TRBJ1-2	once	.
TGTGCCAGCAGCACCGGAGCGGGGGGTATTACTGATGAGCAGTTCTTC	CASSTGAGGITDEQFF	TRBV7-3	TRBJ2-1	.	TRBD2
TGTGCCAGCAGTTACCGGCCAGGGCGACCCTACGAGCAGTACTTC	CASSYRPGRPYEQYF	TRBV6-5	TRBJ2-7	.	.
TGTGCCAGCAGCTCAATTCCGGGAGGGCCTTGGGAGCAGTACTTC	CASSSIPGGPWEQYF	TRBV7-8	TRBJ2-7	.	TRBD2
TGTGCCAGTTCCGCGGTGGGCCAAGAGACCCAGTACTTC	CASSAVGQETQYF	TRBV7-9	TRBJ2-5	.	.
TGTGCCAGCACCGAGACTAAGAACACCGGGGAGCTGTTTTTT	CASTETKNTGELFF	TRBV6-5	TRBJ2-2	.	.
TGCGCCAGCAGCTTTAGGACTAGCGGGGGTACCGGGGAGCTGTTTTTT	CASSFRTSGGTGELFF	TRBV5-1	TRBJ2-2	.	TRBD2
TGTGCCAGCAGCTTAGGCTGGGATGAGCGGGGGGTATTGAATGAGCAGTTCTTC	CASSLGWDERGVLNEQFF	TRBV7-6	TRBJ2-1	.	TRBD2
TGTGCCAGCTCACCTCTTAGACTAGCGGGCTTCTCAGATACGCAGTATTTT	CASSPLRLAGFSDTQYF	TRBV18	TRBJ2-3	.	TRBD2
TGTGCCTGGAGTGGGGGACTAGCGGGGGCCTACAATGAGCAGTTCTTC	CAWSGGLAGAYNEQFF	TRBV30	TRBJ2-1	.	TRBD2
TGTGCCAGCAGCAGACAGGGGTATGCGAATGGCTACACCTTC	CASSRQGYANGYTF	TRBV7-2	TRBJ1-2	.	TRBD1
TGTGCCACCAGCAGAGGACAGGGCCCGAAGGCTGGAAACACCATATATTTT	CATSRGQGPKAGNTIYF	TRBV15	TRBJ1-3	.	TRBD1
TGCGCCAGCAGCTTGGGGCTAGCGGGGAACACCGGGGAGCTGTTTTTT	CASSLGLAGNTGELFF	TRBV5-1	TRBJ2-2	.	TRBD2
TGTGCCAGCAGCGCTGAAACAGGGCGCACTGAAGCTTTCTTT	CASSAETGRTEAFF	TRBV6-1	TRBJ1-1	.	.
TGTGCCACCAGCAGAGGAGGGGGCGGTGAGCAGTTCTTC	CATSRGGGGEQFF	TRBV15	TRBJ2-1	.	TRBD1
TGTGCCAGCAGTTTATACCTTTCCAACCGGGGATCTGGAAACACCATATATTTT	CASSLYLSNRGSGNTIYF	TRBV28	TRBJ1-3	.	.
TGTGCCAGCAGTGAAGCTGTGTCGACAGCGAAAAGGAAGACCCAGTACTTC	CASSEAVSTAKRKTQYF	TRBV6-1	TRBJ2-5	.	.
TGTGCCAGCAGTCCCCTCGCTTCCCGCTCCCGGGAGCGGCAGTTCTTC	CASSPLASRSRERQFF	TRBV6-6	TRBJ2-1	.	.
TGCGCCAGCAGCAGGACAGATGCGAACACTGAAGCTTTCTTT	CASSRTDANTEAFF	TRBV5-1	TRBJ1-1	once	.
TGTGCCAGCAGCTTAAAGCGGGGGGGCGACACCGGGGAGCTGTTTTTT	CASSLKRGGDTGELFF	TRBV5-4	TRBJ2-2	once	TRBD2
TGTGCCAGCAGCTTCCCAGAACACACAGATACGCAGTATTTT	CASSFPEHTDTQYF	TRBV7-3	TRBJ2-3	few	.
TGTGCCAGCAGCGTTGAAAGAGTCGATGGCTACACCTTC	CASSVERVDGYTF	TRBV28	TRBJ1-2	.	.
TGTGCCAGCAGCTTCGCAGACTTTCGAGACACCATATATTTT	CASSFADFRDTIYF	TRBV7-9	TRBJ1-3	.	.
TGTGCCAGCAGTAGACAGGTTCTGGATGGCTACACCTTC	CASSRQVLDGYTF	TRBV6-6	TRBJ1-2	.	.
TGTGCCAGCAGTCTACAGGCCCGCTATGGCTACACCTTC	CASSLQARYGYTF	TRBV6-5	TRBJ1-2	.	.
TGTGCCAGCAGCTTAGTCGGCGGTTCGGGAAACATTCAGTACTTC	CASSLVGGSGNIQYF	TRBV7-8	TRBJ2-4	few	.
TGTGCCAGCAGCTTGGTAGATCAGCCCCAGCATTTT	CASSLVDQPQHF	TRBV5-8	TRBJ1-5	once	.
TGCGCCAGCAGCCAAGTAACCAGGGGGACAGGGGGCTATAGGGAGCAGTTCTTC	CASSQVTRGTGGYREQFF	TRBV4-3	TRBJ2-1	.	TRBD1
TGTGCCAGCAGCGACAGGGCTGGAAACACCATATATTTT	CASSDRAGNTIYF	TRBV11-3	TRBJ1-3	.	TRBD1
TGTGCCAGCTCACCCCTTACCGGGACAGGGTCTGGGGCCAACGTCCTGACTTTC	CASSPLTGTGSGANVLTF	TRBV18	TRBJ2-6	.	TRBD1
TGTGCCAGCAGTCGTCGCGGGACCGTCGGATCGCTCGAGCAGTACTTC	CASSRRGTVGSLEQYF	TRBV28	TRBJ2-7	.	.
TGTGCCAGCAGTGGGACAGGGTCGAACACTGAAGCTTTCTTT	CASSGTGSNTEAFF	TRBV2	TRBJ1-1	.	TRBD1
TGTGCCAGCAGCCACCCGGGACTAGCGGGCTACGAGCAGTACTTC	CASSHPGLAGYEQYF	TRBV4-2	TRBJ2-7	.	TRBD2
TGTGCCAGCAGCTTGGAGGCAGGGGGGCCCTACGAGCAGTACTTC	CASSLEAGGPYEQYF	TRBV5-8	TRBJ2-7	once	.
TGTGCCAGCAGCCAAGATGCCGCGGGGAGAGGGCGGGATACGCAGTATTTT	CASSQDAAGRGRDTQYF	TRBV4-2	TRBJ2-3	few	.
TGTGCCAGCAGCCAAGGCGGACAGACAACTAATGAAAAACTGTTTTTT	CASSQGGQTTNEKLFF	TRBV14	TRBJ1-4	.	.
TGCGCCAGCAGCCGAGAGGGACAGGGGAATCCTGAAGCTTTCTTT	CASSREGQGNPEAFF	TRBV4-3	TRBJ1-1	.	TRBD1
TGTGCCAGCAGTTTATCGAGCGGCGCGAGGGGGAATGAGCAGTTCTTC	CASSLSSGARGNEQFF	TRBV28	TRBJ2-1	.	.
TGCGCCAGCAGCCAAATGGGGGGGTTCTCTGGAAACACCATATATTTT	CASSQMGGFSGNTIYF	TRBV4-1	TRBJ1-3	.	.
TGTGCCAGCAGCCAAGGAGTCGGCGGGAGTTTTTCCTACAATGAGCAGTTCTTC	CASSQGVGGSFSYNEQFF	TRBV14	TRBJ2-1	once	TRBD2
TGTGCCAGCTCTACGAGACAGGGTAATGAAAAACTGTTTTTT	CASSTRQGNEKLFF	TRBV18	TRBJ1-4	.	TRBD1
TGTGCCAGCAGTGAAGCGCAATTGAGGGGCTACACCTTC	CASSEAQLRGYTF	TRBV6-1	TRBJ1-2	few	.
TGTGCCAGCAGCCAGCCCTCGGGACAGGTAACCGGGGAGCTGTTTTTT	CASSQPSGQVTGELFF	TRBV4-2	TRBJ2-2	.	TRBD1
TGTGCCAGCAGCATACAGGGGCTACTTACTTCTGGGGCCAACGTCCTGACTTTC	CASSIQGLLTSGANVLTF	TRBV7-2	TRBJ2-6	.	TRBD1
TGTGCCTGGGAAAGCGGGACCTACGAGCAGTACTTC	CAWESGTYEQYF	TRBV30	TRBJ2-7	.	TRBD2
TGTGCCAGCAGCCTGAGCACTGAAGCTTTCTTT	CASSLSTEAFF	TRBV11-2	TRBJ1-1	once	.